The 27 T cell receptor beta chains presented below share a single source sample, sequenced in a study of blood T cells in healthy people across ages. The authors ran a second PCR of about 6 to 11 cycles using a sample-barcoded 5' primer and a J-beta primer mix. TCRdb called the 5' RACE reads again in MiXCR, with one record for every CDR3 protein. The sample shows 550,000 to 800,000 distinct CDR3 sequences, roughly 20% of them seen only once. Source material: blood. These receptors were taken from a man between 70 and 80 years old in good health.

Remarks on this clonotype: The junction shows a germline mismatch at one end, possibly a read error. CDR3 protein: CASSLLSGSSHNEQFF. The DNA of the CDR3 is TGTGCCAGCAGCTTACTTTCCGGGAGCTCCCACAATGAGCAGTTCTTC. This chain joins TRBV7-8 and TRBJ2-1, with D tentatively TRBD2 (6 bases). Per germline, CDR1 SGHVS and CDR2 FQNEAQ. This CDR3 is 16 amino acids long. The full variable domain, its missing parts supplied by reference TRBV7-8 and TRBJ2-1, is GAGVSQSPRYKVAKRGQDVALRCDPISGHVSLFWYQQALGQGPEFLTYFQNEAQLDKSGLPSDRFFAERPEGSVSTLKIQRTQQEDSAVYLCASSLLSGSSHNEQFFGPGTRLTVL.

The V gene is TRBV7-2, the J gene TRBJ2-3; 8 nucleotides line up with TRBD1. Trimming at V came to 4 bases and at J to 7 bases, leaving 10 bases not matched to a gene. This CDR3 is 15 amino acids long. Looked up from germline, CDR1 is SGHTA and CDR2 is FQGNSA. The CDR3 reads CASSSAVQGAYTQYF. DNA for the CDR3: TGTGCCAGCAGCTCGGCGGTGCAGGGGGCATATACGCAGTATTTT.

This clonotype was seen ten or more times. V and J are TRBV2 and TRBJ2-7; the D gene is possibly TRBD2 (5 bases). Germline loops: CDR1 SNHLY, CDR2 FYNNEI. The CDR3 loop spans 10 amino acids. Trimming shortened V by 10 bases and J by 3 bases, and 7 bases separated the two germline ends. The CDR3 sequence: CATGDYEQYF. The CDR3 DNA sequence: TGTGCCACCGGGGACTACGAGCAGTACTTC.

This clonotype was detected ten times or more. The gene calls are TRBV10-2 and TRBJ2-1; TRBD1 matches at 7 bases. CDR1 is WSHSY and CDR2 is SAAADI in the germline V gene. CDR3 length equals 15 residues. The trim removed 4 bases at V and 0 bases at J, leaving 3 bases unmatched. The CDR3 loop reads CASSGQGSSYNEQFF. In DNA form, the CDR3 reads TGCGCCAGCAGTGGACAGGGTAGCTCCTACAATGAGCAGTTCTTC.

This clonotype was detected only a few times. The gene calls are TRBV11-2 and TRBJ2-5; the D gene is possibly TRBD2 (6 bases). CDR3 length: 15 amino acids. V lost 5 bases to trimming and J lost 0 bases, with 13 bases between them. Germline values: CDR1 SGHAT, CDR2 FQNNGV. CDR3 in DNA: TGTGCCAGCAGCCCTACGGGCGGGAACCAAGAGACCCAGTACTTC. It yields the protein CASSPTGGNQETQYF.

This chain uses TRBV4-1 with TRBJ2-1; 8 bases are a match to TRBD1. V trimming: 2 bases; J trimming: 12 bases; junction bases outside the gene matches: 6. From germline, CDR1 is MGHRA and CDR2 YSYEKL. The CDR3 covers 13 residues. DNA for the CDR3: TGCGCCAGCAGCCAAAGACAGGGGTTTGGGCAGTTCTTC. It codes for CASSQRQGFGQFF.

This clonotype was counted between two and nine times. This chain uses TRBV14 with TRBJ2-1; unclear D gene. V was shortened by 7 bases and J by 2 bases, with 9 bases between the two germline ends. The germline gives CDR1 SGHDN, CDR2 FVKESK. The CDR3 has 13 residues. The CDR3 DNA reads as TGTGCCAGCACCTCGGAGACCTACAATGAGCAGTTCTTC. Translating it yields CASTSETYNEQFF.

The chain couples TRBV5-1 to TRBJ2-5, with 11 bases that match TRBD2. This CDR3 is 16 amino acids long. J was trimmed by 7 bases and V by 0 bases; bases with no gene match: 8. Germline CDR1 SGHRS, CDR2 YFSETQ. CDR3 residues: CASSLDELAGVGTQYF. The CDR3 nucleotides are TGCGCCAGCAGCTTGGACGAACTAGCGGGAGTGGGGACCCAGTACTTC.

V and J are TRBV18 and TRBJ1-5, with D possibly being TRBD1 (5 bases). Germline CDR1 reads KGHSH; CDR2 reads LQKENI. The CDR3 is made up of 16 amino acids. Trimming cost V 0 bases and J 3 bases, with 12 bases left between them. The CDR3 here is CASSPPTTGPNQPQHF. The DNA for the CDR3 is TGTGCCAGCTCACCACCTACAACAGGCCCCAATCAGCCCCAGCATTTT.

V and J are TRBV27 and TRBJ2-5, with TRBD2 as a possible D gene (6 bases). The CDR3 runs to 14 residues. CDR1 is MNHEY, CDR2 SMNVEV, per germline (reference sequence). V dropped 3 bases and J dropped 5 bases, with 13 bases sitting between them. Here the CDR3 reads CASSFRGTAETQYF. CDR3 sequence (DNA): TGTGCCAGCAGTTTTCGGGGGACCGCCGAGACCCAGTACTTC.

The chain combines TRBV4-1 with TRBJ2-7; 14 bases agree with TRBD2. J lost 5 bases, V lost 4 bases, and 4 bases had no gene match. Germline CDR1 and CDR2: MGHRA and YSYEKL. The CDR3 loop spans 15 amino acids. The CDR3, as DNA: TGCGCCAGCAGCCTTGGGACTAGCGGGAGTAACGAGCAGTACTTC. Translated, it gives CASSLGTSGSNEQYF.

This clonotype has only a few counts. This chain joins TRBV28 and TRBJ2-7; TRBD2 matches 10 bases. Judging by the DNA end, TRBJ2-1 fits better; the J call may be wrong. Germline V lookup: CDR1 MDHEN, CDR2 SYDVKM. This CDR3 has 15 amino acids. The CDR3: CASTKGGTSVDEQFF. The CDR3 bases are TGTGCCAGCACCAAAGGAGGGACTAGCGTCGATGAGCAGTTCTTC.

V usage is TRBV20-1 and J usage is TRBJ2-7; D unclear. CDR1 is DFQATT and CDR2 is SNEGSKA in the germline V gene (reference sequence). V shed 3 bases and J shed 4 bases, with 10 bases lying between them. The CDR3 is 12 residues long. The CDR3 DNA reads as TGCAGTGCTAGCAGAAACCTGTACGAGCAGTACTTC. Amino acids: CSASRNLYEQYF.

The table lists this clonotype with a few counts. The V and J genes are TRBV7-2 and TRBJ2-3; TRBD2 aligns across 12 bases. The CDR3 consists of 22 residues. Trimming took 5 bases from V and 3 from J; bases not matched to a gene: 24. Germline V CDR1 and CDR2: SGHTA, FQGNSA. The CDR3 nucleotides read TGTGCCAGCAGCCCGGGACCCCGCAGGTCTAGCGGGAGGGCCCTAGCAACAGATACGCAGTATTTT. Translated: CASSPGPRRSSGRALATDTQYF.

This clonotype was seen more than once but under ten times. The chain is built from TRBV5-1 and TRBJ2-1, with TRBD2 identical over 10 bases. CDR3 length: 15 residues. The germline V gene has CDR1 SGHRS and CDR2 YFSETQ. V was pared by 0 bases and J by 8 bases, with 5 bases of the junction left unmatched. The CDR3 loop is CASSLEASGRDEQFF. The CDR3 coding sequence is TGCGCCAGCAGCTTGGAGGCTAGCGGGAGAGATGAGCAGTTCTTC.

Many counts were recorded for this clonotype. The chain is built from TRBV3-1 and TRBJ2-5; a weak D match, TRBD1 (5 bases). Germline loops: CDR1 LGHDT, CDR2 YNNKEL (reference sequence). Trimming took off 5 bases at V and 2 bases at J, with 9 bases between the two ends. This CDR3 is built from 13 residues. CDR3 region: CASSERGQETQYF. CDR3 coding DNA: TGTGCCAGCAGCGAAAGGGGACAAGAGACCCAGTACTTC.

Only a few counts were recorded for this clonotype. The V gene is TRBV29-1, the J gene TRBJ2-1; 8 bases are shared with TRBD2. After removal of 0 bases from V and 1 base from J, the junction contained 5 bases not matched to a gene. Germline V gene data show CDR1 as SQVTM and CDR2 as ANQGSEA. CDR3 length: 16 residues. CDR3 DNA: TGCAGCGTTGAAGATCAGAGCGGGGGTTCCTACAATGAGCAGTTCTTC. It yields the protein CSVEDQSGGSYNEQFF.

The chain combines TRBV5-1 with TRBJ2-1; 9 bases map to TRBD1. Losses at the gene ends were 10 bases for V and 8 bases for J; bases not matched to a gene: 13. The CDR3 is made up of 14 amino acids. Germline assignment: CDR1 SGHRS and CDR2 YFSETQ. The CDR3 sequence: CASCRTGAEDEQFF. CDR3 sequence (DNA): TGCGCCTCTTGTAGGACAGGGGCTGAGGATGAGCAGTTCTTC.

This clonotype was seen at least ten times. CDR3 sequence: CASIVGNEQFF. CDR3 nucleotide sequence: TGTGCCAGCATTGTTGGCAATGAGCAGTTCTTC. The rearrangement uses TRBV6-5 and TRBJ2-1, with D unclear. CDR3 length equals 11 residues. Trimming cost V 7 bases and J 6 bases, with 7 bases left between them. Germline V gives CDR1 MNHEY, CDR2 SVGAGI.

The chain links TRBV24-1 to TRBJ2-1; D perhaps matches TRBD1 (6 bases). The assigned J gene may be wrong: the sequence end matches TRBJ2-5 better. The germline gives CDR1 KGHDR, CDR2 SFDVKD. The length of the CDR3 is 11 residues. The CDR3, as DNA: TGTGCCACAGGGGGACAAGAGACCCAGTACTTC. Amino acid sequence: CATGGQETQYF.

The V and J genes are TRBV10-3 and TRBJ2-7; perhaps TRBD2 as D (6 bases). V was shortened by 3 bases and J by 2 bases, with 11 bases between the two germline ends. This CDR3 is 14 amino acids long. Germline V gene sequence: CDR1 ENHRY, CDR2 SYGVKD. CDR3 protein: CAISDSRGTYEQYV. As DNA, the CDR3 is TGTGCCATCAGTGACAGTCGGGGGACCTACGAGCAGTACGTC.

This clonotype occurred many times. The chain links TRBV25-1 to TRBJ1-2, with D possibly TRBD1 on 5 matching bases. With 2 bases removed from V and 7 bases from J, the gap between germline ends came to 8 bases. The CDR3 sequence is 12 residues long. Germline assignment: CDR1 MGHDK and CDR2 SYGVNS. CDR3 amino acids: CASSEQGAGYTF. The CDR3, as DNA: TGTGCCAGCAGTGAACAAGGGGCTGGCTACACCTTC.

This clonotype came up a few times. This chain uses TRBV5-5 with TRBJ2-5; TRBD2 aligns across 8 bases. Losses at the gene ends were 2 bases for V and 0 bases for J; bases not matched to a gene: 6. Per germline, CDR1 SGHKS and CDR2 YYEKEE (reference sequence). The CDR3 has 16 amino acids. The CDR3 coding sequence is TGTGCCAGCAGCTTCGGGGCGGGAGGAGACCAAGAGACCCAGTACTTC. Its translation is CASSFGAGGDQETQYF.

This clonotype has a handful of counts. The rearrangement links TRBV5-1 to TRBJ2-7, with D perhaps matching TRBD2 (5 bases). V shed 7 bases and J shed 6 bases, with 14 bases lying between them. Per germline, CDR1 SGHRS and CDR2 YFSETQ. CDR3 size: 12 residues. CDR3 residues: CASRGSHGEQYF. CDR3 sequence (DNA): TGCGCCAGCCGAGGGAGTCATGGCGAGCAGTACTTC.

V gene TRBV24-1 combines with J gene TRBJ2-5; TRBD1 matches at 9 bases. The V and J ends lost 4 bases and 7 bases, in that order; junction bases with no gene match: 9. CDR3 length: 15 amino acids. Germline V gene sequence: CDR1 KGHDR, CDR2 SFDVKD. CDR3 in amino acids: CATSEQQGATRTQYF. The DNA for the CDR3 is TGTGCCACCAGTGAGCAACAGGGGGCTACGCGGACCCAGTACTTC.

This clonotype was observed at least ten times. The rearrangement links TRBV4-1 to TRBJ2-1, with TRBD2 as a possible D gene (5 bases). The CDR3 length is 19 residues. V was shortened by 0 bases and J by 0 bases, with 18 bases between the two germline ends. Germline V CDR1 and CDR2: MGHRA, YSYEKL. CDR3 loop: CASSQEFRYGENSYNEQFF. DNA for the CDR3: TGCGCCAGCAGCCAAGAATTCCGCTACGGGGAGAACTCCTACAATGAGCAGTTCTTC.

V gene TRBV6-1 combines with J gene TRBJ1-2; D is uncertain. V was pared by 4 bases and J by 4 bases, with 13 bases between. The CDR3 has 14 residues. Per germline, CDR1 MNHNS and CDR2 SASEGT. For the CDR3, the DNA is TGTGCCAGCAGTGCTGTCCGGGAGGCCTATGGCTACACCTTC. It specifies CASSAVREAYGYTF.